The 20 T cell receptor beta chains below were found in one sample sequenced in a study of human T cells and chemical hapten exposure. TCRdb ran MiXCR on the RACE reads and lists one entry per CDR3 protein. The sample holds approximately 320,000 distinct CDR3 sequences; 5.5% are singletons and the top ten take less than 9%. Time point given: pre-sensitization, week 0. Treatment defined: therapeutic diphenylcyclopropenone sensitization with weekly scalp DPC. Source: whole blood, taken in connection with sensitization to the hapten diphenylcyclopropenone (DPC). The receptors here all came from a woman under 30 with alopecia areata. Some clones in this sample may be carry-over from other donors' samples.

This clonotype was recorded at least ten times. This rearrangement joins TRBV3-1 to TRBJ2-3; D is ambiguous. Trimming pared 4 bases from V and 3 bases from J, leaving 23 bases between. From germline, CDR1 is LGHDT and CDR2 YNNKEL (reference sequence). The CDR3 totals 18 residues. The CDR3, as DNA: TGTGCCAGCAGCCCATTAAGGCTAGGCATTTCTCGGACAGATACGCAGTATTTT. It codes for CASSPLRLGISRTDTQYF.

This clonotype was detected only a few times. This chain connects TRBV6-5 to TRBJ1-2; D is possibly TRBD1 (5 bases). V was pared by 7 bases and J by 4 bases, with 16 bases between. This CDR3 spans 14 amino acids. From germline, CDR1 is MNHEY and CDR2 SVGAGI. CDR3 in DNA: TGTGCCAGCAATCCTACGGGGGGTATCTATGGCTACACCTTC. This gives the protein CASNPTGGIYGYTF.

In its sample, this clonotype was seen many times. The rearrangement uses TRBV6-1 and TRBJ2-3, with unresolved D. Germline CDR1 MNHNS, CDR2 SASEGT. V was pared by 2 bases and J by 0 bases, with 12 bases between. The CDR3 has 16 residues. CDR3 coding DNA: TGTGCCAGCAGTGAAATGAGGCAGACTAGCACAGATACGCAGTATTTT. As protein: CASSEMRQTSTDTQYF.

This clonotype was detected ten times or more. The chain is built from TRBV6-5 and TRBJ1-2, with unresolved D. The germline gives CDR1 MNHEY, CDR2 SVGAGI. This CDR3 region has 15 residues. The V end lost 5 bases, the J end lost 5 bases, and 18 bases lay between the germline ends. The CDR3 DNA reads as TGTGCCAGCAGTCGAACGACGGCAGGATCGTATGGCTACACCTTC. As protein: CASSRTTAGSYGYTF.

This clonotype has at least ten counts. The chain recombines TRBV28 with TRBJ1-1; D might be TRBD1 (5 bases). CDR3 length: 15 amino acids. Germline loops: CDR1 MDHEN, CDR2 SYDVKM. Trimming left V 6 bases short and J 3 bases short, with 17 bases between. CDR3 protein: CASSLTVKGYTEAFF. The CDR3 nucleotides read TGTGCCAGCAGCTTGACAGTCAAGGGGTACACTGAAGCTTTCTTT.

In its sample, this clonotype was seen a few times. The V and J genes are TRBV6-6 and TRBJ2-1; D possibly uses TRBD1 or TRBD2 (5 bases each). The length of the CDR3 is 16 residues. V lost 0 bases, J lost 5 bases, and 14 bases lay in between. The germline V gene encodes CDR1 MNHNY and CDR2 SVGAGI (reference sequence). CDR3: CASSYSNWRGDNEQFF. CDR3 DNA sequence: TGTGCCAGCAGTTACTCGAATTGGCGAGGGGACAATGAGCAGTTCTTC.

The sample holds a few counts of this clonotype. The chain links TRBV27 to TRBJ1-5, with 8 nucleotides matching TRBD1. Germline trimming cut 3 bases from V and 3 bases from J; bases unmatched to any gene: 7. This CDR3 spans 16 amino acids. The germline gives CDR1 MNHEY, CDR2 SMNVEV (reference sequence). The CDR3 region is CASSFKKDRDNQPQHF. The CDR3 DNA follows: TGTGCCAGCAGTTTTAAGAAGGACAGGGACAATCAGCCCCAGCATTTT.

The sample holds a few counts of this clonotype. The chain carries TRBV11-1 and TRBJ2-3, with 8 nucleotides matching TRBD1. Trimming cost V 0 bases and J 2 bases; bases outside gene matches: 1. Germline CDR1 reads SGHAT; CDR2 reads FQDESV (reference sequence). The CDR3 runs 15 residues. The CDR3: CASSLAGQATDTQYF. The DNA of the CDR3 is TGTGCCAGCAGCTTAGCGGGACAGGCCACAGATACGCAGTATTTT. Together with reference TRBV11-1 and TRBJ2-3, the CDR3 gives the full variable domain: EAEVAQSPRYKITEKSQAVAFWCDPISGHATLYWYRQILGQGPELLVQFQDESVVDDSQLPKDRFSAERLKGVDSTLKIQPAELGDSAMYLCASSLAGQATDTQYFGPGTRLTVL.

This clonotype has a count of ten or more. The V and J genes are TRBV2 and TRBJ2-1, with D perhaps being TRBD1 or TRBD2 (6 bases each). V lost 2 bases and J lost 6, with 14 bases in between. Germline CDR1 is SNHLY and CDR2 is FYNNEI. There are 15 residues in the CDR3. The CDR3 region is CASSEKGGEFNEQFF. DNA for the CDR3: TGTGCCAGCAGTGAAAAGGGGGGCGAGTTCAATGAGCAGTTCTTC. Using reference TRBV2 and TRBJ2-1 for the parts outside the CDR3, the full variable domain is EPEVTQTPSHQVTQMGQEVILRCVPISNHLYFYWYRQILGQKVEFLVSFYNNEISEKSEIFDDQFSVERPDGSNFTLKIRSTKLEDSAMYFCASSEKGGEFNEQFFGPGTRLTVL.

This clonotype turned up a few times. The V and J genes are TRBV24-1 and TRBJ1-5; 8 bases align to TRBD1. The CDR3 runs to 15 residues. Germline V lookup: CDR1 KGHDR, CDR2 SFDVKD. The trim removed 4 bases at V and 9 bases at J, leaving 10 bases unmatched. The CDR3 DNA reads TGTGCCACCAGTGACCGGCGGACAGGGTCATCGCCCCAGCATTTT. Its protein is CATSDRRTGSSPQHF.

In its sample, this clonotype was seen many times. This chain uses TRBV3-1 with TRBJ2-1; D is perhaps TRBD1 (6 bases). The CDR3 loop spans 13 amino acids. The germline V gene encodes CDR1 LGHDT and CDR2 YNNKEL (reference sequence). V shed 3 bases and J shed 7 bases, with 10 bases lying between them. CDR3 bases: TGTGCCAGCAGCCAGCCCCAGGGGAATGAGCAGTTCTTC. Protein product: CASSQPQGNEQFF.

The CDR3 reads CASSPGQGNGNTIYF. Here the CDR3 DNA reads TGTGCCAGCTCACCCGGGCAGGGAAATGGAAACACCATATATTTT. V is TRBV18 and J is TRBJ1-3; possibly TRBD1 for D (5 bases). The CDR3 covers 15 residues. The V end lost 3 bases, the J end lost 3 bases, and 12 bases lay between the germline ends. The germline CDR1 and CDR2 sequences are KGHSH and LQKENI.

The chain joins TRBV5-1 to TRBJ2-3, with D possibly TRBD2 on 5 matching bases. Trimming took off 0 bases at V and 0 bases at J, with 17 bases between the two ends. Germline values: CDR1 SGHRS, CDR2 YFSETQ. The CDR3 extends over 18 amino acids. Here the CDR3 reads CASSLVLRGSASTDTQYF. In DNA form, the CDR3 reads TGCGCCAGCAGCTTGGTCCTCCGAGGGTCTGCTAGCACAGATACGCAGTATTTT.

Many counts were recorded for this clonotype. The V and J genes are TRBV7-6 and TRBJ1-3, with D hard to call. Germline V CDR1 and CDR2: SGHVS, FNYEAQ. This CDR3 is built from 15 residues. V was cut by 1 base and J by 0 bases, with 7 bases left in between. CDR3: CASSLGGSSGNTIYF. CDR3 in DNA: TGTGCCAGCAGCTTAGGAGGCAGCTCTGGAAACACCATATATTTT.

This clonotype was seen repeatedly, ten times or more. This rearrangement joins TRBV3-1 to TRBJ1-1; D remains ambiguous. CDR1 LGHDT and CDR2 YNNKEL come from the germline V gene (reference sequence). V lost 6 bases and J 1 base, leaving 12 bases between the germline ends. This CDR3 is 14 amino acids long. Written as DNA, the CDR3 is TGTGCCAGCAGACGTCGATCAGGGAACACTGAAGCTTTCTTT. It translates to CASRRRSGNTEAFF.

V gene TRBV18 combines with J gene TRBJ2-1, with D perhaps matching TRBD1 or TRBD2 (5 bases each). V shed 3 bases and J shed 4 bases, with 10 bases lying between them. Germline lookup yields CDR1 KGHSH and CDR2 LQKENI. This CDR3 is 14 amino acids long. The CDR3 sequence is CASSPGTTYNEQFF. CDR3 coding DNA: TGTGCCAGCTCACCCGGGACCACTTACAATGAGCAGTTCTTC. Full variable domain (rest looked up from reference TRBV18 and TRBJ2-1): NAGVMQNPRHLVRRRGQEARLRCSPMKGHSHVYWYRQLPEEGLKFMVYLQKENIIDESGMPKERFSAEFPKEGPSILRIQQVVRGDSAAYFCASSPGTTYNEQFFGPGTRLTVL.

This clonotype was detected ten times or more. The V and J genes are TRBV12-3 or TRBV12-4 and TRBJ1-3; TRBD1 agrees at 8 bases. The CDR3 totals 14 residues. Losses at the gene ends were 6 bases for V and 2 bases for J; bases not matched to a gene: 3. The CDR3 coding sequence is TGTGCCAGCAGCAGACAGGGGCCTGGAAACACCATATATTTT. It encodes CASSRQGPGNTIYF.

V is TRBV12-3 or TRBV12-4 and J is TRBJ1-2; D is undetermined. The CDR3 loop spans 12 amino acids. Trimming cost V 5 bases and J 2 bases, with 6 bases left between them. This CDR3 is CASSNRNYGYTF. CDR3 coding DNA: TGTGCCAGCAGTAACCGGAACTATGGCTACACCTTC.

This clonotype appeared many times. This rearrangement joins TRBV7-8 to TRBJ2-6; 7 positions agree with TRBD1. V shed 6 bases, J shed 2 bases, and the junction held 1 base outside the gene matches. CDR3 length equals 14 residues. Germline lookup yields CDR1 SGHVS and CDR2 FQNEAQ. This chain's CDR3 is CASRQGTGANVLTF. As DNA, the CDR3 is TGTGCCAGCAGACAGGGGACTGGGGCCAACGTCCTGACTTTC.

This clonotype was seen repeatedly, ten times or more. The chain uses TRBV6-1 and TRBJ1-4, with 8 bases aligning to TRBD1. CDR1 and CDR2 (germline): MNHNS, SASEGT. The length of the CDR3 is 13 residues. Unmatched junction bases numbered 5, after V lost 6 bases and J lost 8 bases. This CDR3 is CASRQGAGEKLFF. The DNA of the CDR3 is TGTGCCAGCAGGCAGGGGGCGGGAGAAAAACTGTTTTTT.